The 25 T cell receptor beta chains below come from one sample, sequenced in a study of blood T cell repertoires in COVID-19. TCRdb keeps only in-frame clones here, not all; method: immunoSEQ multiplex PCR. This table holds about 190,000 clones, more than 70% found once. Sequences were obtained from peripheral blood. All receptors derive from a man aged 35 to 55 with active or convalescent COVID-19.

This chain joins TRBV6-4 and TRBJ2-1, with a tentative D call TRBD2 (6 bases). Trimming removed 3 bases from V and 7 bases from J, with 16 bases in between. CDR3 length: 15 amino acids. Germline V gene data show CDR1 as MRHNA and CDR2 as SNTAGT. This chain's CDR3 is CASSETSSTTNEQFF. Here the CDR3 DNA reads TGTGCCAGCAGTGAAACTAGCTCCACCACAAATGAGCAGTTCTTC.

This clone was seen just once. The gene calls are TRBV19 and TRBJ1-5, with TRBD1 matching 10 bases. Trimming cost V 6 bases and J 2 bases; bases outside gene matches: 4. The CDR3 consists of 15 residues. Germline CDR1 reads LNHDA; CDR2 reads SQIVND (reference sequence). The CDR3 DNA reads as TGTGCCAGTAGCCGGGACAGGGGAGGCAATCAGCCCCAGCATTTT. Translation gives CASSRDRGGNQPQHF.

The chain carries TRBV7-2 and TRBJ1-4; tentative D call: TRBD1 (5 bases). The germline CDR1 and CDR2 sequences are SGHTA and FQGNSA. This CDR3 has 11 residues. V was clipped by 5 bases and J by 11 bases, with 9 bases between them. The CDR3 protein is CASSRRGKLFF. Written as DNA, the CDR3 is TGTGCCAGCAGCCGGCGGGGGAAACTGTTTTTT.

The chain carries TRBV2 and TRBJ2-1, with 7 bases aligning to TRBD1. CDR1 SNHLY and CDR2 FYNNEI come from the germline V gene. V shed 7 bases, J shed 9 bases, and the junction held 6 bases outside the gene matches. There are 12 residues in the CDR3. The CDR3 DNA reads as TGTGCCAGCACCACAGGGGAAGGTGAGCAGTTCTTC. This encodes CASTTGEGEQFF. The full variable domain, its missing parts supplied by reference TRBV2 and TRBJ2-1, is EPEVTQTPSHQVTQMGQEVILRCVPISNHLYFYWYRQILGQKVEFLVSFYNNEISEKSEIFDDQFSVERPDGSNFTLKIRSTKLEDSAMYFCASTTGEGEQFFGPGTRLTVL.

This sequence joins TRBV2 and TRBJ1-6; no clear D gene. Trimming took 2 bases from V and 7 from J, leaving 12 bases between them. The germline V gene encodes CDR1 SNHLY and CDR2 FYNNEI. The CDR3 is 15 amino acids. The CDR3: CASSEKEGINSPLHF. CDR3 nucleotides: TGTGCCAGCAGTGAAAAAGAGGGTATAAATTCACCCCTCCACTTT. The full variable domain, rest sourced from reference TRBV2 and TRBJ1-6, is EPEVTQTPSHQVTQMGQEVILRCVPISNHLYFYWYRQILGQKVEFLVSFYNNEISEKSEIFDDQFSVERPDGSNFTLKIRSTKLEDSAMYFCASSEKEGINSPLHFGNGTRLTVT.

The V and J genes are TRBV6-5 and TRBJ1-1; TRBD1 is a possible D gene (5 bases). The CDR3 loop spans 12 amino acids. CDR1 MNHEY and CDR2 SVGAGI come from the germline V gene. Trimming took off 7 bases at V and 5 bases at J, with 11 bases between the two ends. In nucleotides, the CDR3 is TGTGCCAGCATCGCAGGGCTAACTGAAGCTTTCTTT. Residues: CASIAGLTEAFF.

The V gene is TRBV24-1, the J gene TRBJ2-5; possibly TRBD2 for D (5 bases). Germline V gene data show CDR1 as KGHDR and CDR2 as SFDVKD. V lost 5 bases and J 1 base, leaving 7 bases between the germline ends. The CDR3 runs 13 residues. The CDR3 region has the DNA TGTGCCACCAGTGTTGCGGGCCAAGAGACCCAGTACTTC. It specifies CATSVAGQETQYF.

This chain connects TRBV5-1 to TRBJ2-3; TRBD1 matches at 8 bases. CDR1 SGHRS and CDR2 YFSETQ come from the germline V gene. J was trimmed by 5 bases and V by 4 bases; bases with no gene match: 9. The CDR3 sequence is 15 residues long. CDR3 protein: CASSIDRGRGDTQYF. The CDR3 DNA follows: TGCGCCAGCAGCATCGACAGGGGTCGGGGAGATACGCAGTATTTT.

The chain combines TRBV5-5 with TRBJ1-2; 9 bases are shared with TRBD1. This CDR3 has 14 residues. The J segment lost 2 bases and the V segment lost 2 bases, leaving 1 base of the junction unmatched. The germline V gene has CDR1 SGHKS and CDR2 YYEKEE (reference sequence). The DNA for the CDR3 is TGTGCCAGCAGCTTAACAGGGGGCAACTATGGCTACACCTTC. Translating it yields CASSLTGGNYGYTF.

This chain connects TRBV19 to TRBJ1-6; 7 bases agree with TRBD1. This CDR3 is 16 amino acids long. V dropped 4 bases and J dropped 2; count of bases not matched to a gene: 5. Germline V CDR1 and CDR2: LNHDA, SQIVND (reference sequence). The CDR3 loop reads CASSTRQGPYNSPLHF. The CDR3 coding sequence is TGTGCCAGTAGTACACGACAGGGCCCCTATAATTCACCCCTCCACTTT.

V usage is TRBV2 and J usage is TRBJ1-5; the match to TRBD1 covers 7 bases. The CDR3 sequence is 15 residues long. Looked up from germline, CDR1 is SNHLY and CDR2 is FYNNEI. With V trimmed by 0 bases and J by 7 bases, 6 bases remained unmatched. In DNA, the CDR3 is TGTGCCAGCAGTGAAGCGACAGGGAGGCGGCAGCCCCAGCATTTT. Its protein is CASSEATGRRQPQHF.

The rearrangement uses TRBV5-4 and TRBJ1-4; D may be TRBD1 (6 bases). There are 14 residues in the CDR3. The V gene lost 4 bases and the J gene lost 8 bases, with 15 bases spanning the gap. The germline CDR1 and CDR2 sequences are SGHNT and YYREEE (reference sequence). This chain's CDR3 is CASSAGQLVEKLFF. Here the CDR3 DNA reads TGTGCCAGCAGCGCCGGACAGTTGGTCGAAAAACTGTTTTTT. Full variable domain (remainder filled in from reference TRBV5-4 and TRBJ1-4): ETGVTQSPTHLIKTRGQQVTLRCSSQSGHNTVSWYQQALGQGPQFIFQYYREEENGRGNFPPRFSGLQFPNYSSELNVNALELDDSALYLCASSAGQLVEKLFFGSGTQLSVL.

This clone was seen once. This sequence joins TRBV7-2 and TRBJ1-5; TRBD1 aligns across 8 bases. The CDR3 extends over 17 amino acids. The germline V gene encodes CDR1 SGHTA and CDR2 FQGNSA. Trimming cost V 5 bases and J 4 bases; bases outside gene matches: 13. CDR3: CASSLRKGTGRNQPQHF. CDR3 DNA sequence: TGTGCCAGCAGCCTACGAAAAGGGACAGGACGAAATCAGCCCCAGCATTTT.

V is TRBV19 and J is TRBJ1-6; a possible D gene is TRBD1 (6 bases). The V gene's germline CDR1 is LNHDA and CDR2 SQIVND (reference sequence). The CDR3 has 14 residues. V dropped 1 base and J dropped 11 bases, with 12 bases sitting between them. The CDR3: CASSIGEGVPPLHF. The DNA of the CDR3 is TGTGCCAGTAGTATAGGAGAGGGGGTCCCACCCCTCCACTTT.

V is TRBV19 and J is TRBJ2-4, with 9 bases matching TRBD1. CDR1 is LNHDA, CDR2 SQIVND, per germline (reference sequence). V lost 4 bases, J lost 8 bases, and 9 bases stayed unmatched. This CDR3 region has 15 residues. This CDR3 is CASSTGTGIIDIQYF. The CDR3 DNA is TGTGCCAGTAGTACTGGGACAGGGATCATTGACATTCAGTACTTC.

The rearrangement uses TRBV28 and TRBJ2-3, with D unclear. V was trimmed by 4 bases and J by 0 bases, leaving 14 bases between them. The CDR3 length is 16 residues. Per the germline V gene, CDR1 is MDHEN and CDR2 is SYDVKM. DNA of the CDR3: TGTGCCAGCAGTTCCATAGACAAGGCTAGCACAGATACGCAGTATTTT. Protein sequence: CASSSIDKASTDTQYF. The full variable domain, rest sourced from reference TRBV28 and TRBJ2-3, is DVKVTQSSRYLVKRTGEKVFLECVQDMDHENMFWYRQDPGLGLRLIYFSYDVKMKEKGDIPEGYSVSREKKERFSLILESASTNQTSMYLCASSSIDKASTDTQYFGPGTRLTVL.

The chain recombines TRBV7-8 with TRBJ1-1, with D tentatively TRBD1 (5 bases). V lost 0 bases and J 5 bases, leaving 19 bases between the germline ends. CDR3 length: 17 amino acids. The V gene's germline CDR1 is SGHVS and CDR2 FQNEAQ. The CDR3 is CASSLAPREPQGTEAFF. The CDR3 nucleotides are TGTGCCAGCAGCTTAGCCCCCAGGGAACCCCAGGGAACTGAAGCTTTCTTT. Based on the CDR3 plus reference TRBV7-8 and TRBJ1-1, the full variable domain is GAGVSQSPRYKVAKRGQDVALRCDPISGHVSLFWYQQALGQGPEFLTYFQNEAQLDKSGLPSDRFFAERPEGSVSTLKIQRTQQEDSAVYLCASSLAPREPQGTEAFFGQGTRLTVV.

This chain connects TRBV5-1 to TRBJ1-4; 7 nucleotides line up with TRBD1. The germline V gene has CDR1 SGHRS and CDR2 YFSETQ. The trim removed 4 bases at V and 0 bases at J, leaving 9 bases unmatched. The CDR3 spans 17 residues. CDR3 DNA sequence: TGCGCCAGCAGCCCCGGGGACAGCCCTGCAACTAATGAAAAACTGTTTTTT. Amino acids: CASSPGDSPATNEKLFF.

The chain combines TRBV30 with TRBJ1-4, with 9 bases fitting TRBD1. The germline CDR1 and CDR2 sequences are GTSNPN and SVGIG (reference sequence). Unmatched junction bases numbered 6, after V lost 3 bases and J lost 7 bases. CDR3 length: 14 amino acids. CDR3 amino acids: CAWSGTGWGEKLFF. The CDR3 nucleotides are TGTGCCTGGAGCGGGACAGGGTGGGGTGAAAAACTGTTTTTT.

The rearrangement links TRBV4-1 to TRBJ2-2; 12 nucleotides agree with TRBD2. From germline, CDR1 is MGHRA and CDR2 YSYEKL. The trim removed 4 bases at V and 4 bases at J, leaving 13 bases unmatched. This CDR3 contains 19 residues. The CDR3 region has the DNA TGCGCCAGCAGCCTTTCAGCCCCACTAGCGGGAGGAGCCACCGGGGAGCTGTTTTTT. Residues: CASSLSAPLAGGATGELFF.

The chain joins TRBV11-3 to TRBJ1-1; TRBD1 is a possible D gene (5 bases). CDR3 length equals 14 residues. Between the trimmed V and J ends, which lost 4 bases and 0 bases, there was a span of 9 bases. Germline CDR1 reads SGHNT; CDR2 reads YENEEA. CDR3 residues: CASSYTGLNTEAFF. The CDR3 region has the DNA TGTGCCAGCAGCTATACAGGCCTGAACACTGAAGCTTTCTTT.

As to this clone: One junction end disagrees with the germline gene, perhaps due to a read error. V gene TRBV7-7 combines with J gene TRBJ2-2; 9 positions agree with TRBD2. There are 16 residues in the CDR3. Germline V gene sequence: CDR1 SSHAT, CDR2 FNYEAQ (reference sequence). The CDR3 sequence: CASSQTGLAGTGELFF. CDR3 coding DNA: TGTGCTAGCAGCCAGACGGGACTAGCTGGGACCGGGGAGCTGTTTTTT.

This rearrangement joins TRBV5-1 to TRBJ1-1, with TRBD1 matching over 7 bases. The CDR3 length is 14 residues. Germline CDR1 SGHRS, CDR2 YFSETQ. Germline trimming cut 3 bases from V and 3 bases from J; bases unmatched to any gene: 5. DNA for the CDR3: TGCGCCAGCAGCTCGACAGGGTGGCACACTGAAGCTTTCTTT. This codes for CASSSTGWHTEAFF.

For the CDR3, the DNA is TGTGCCAGCAGCCCAGGACTAGCGGGAGTAGGCGAGCAGTACTTC. This encodes CASSPGLAGVGEQYF. This sequence joins TRBV9 and TRBJ2-7; 13 bases map to TRBD2. Germline V lookup: CDR1 SGDLS, CDR2 YYNGEE. The length of the CDR3 is 15 residues. V was clipped by 4 bases and J by 6 bases; unmatched bases: 7. The full variable domain, in which reference TRBV9 and TRBJ2-7 provide the parts outside the CDR3, is DSGVTQTPKHLITATGQRVTLRCSPRSGDLSVYWYQQSLDQGLQFLIQYYNGEERAKGNILERFSAQQFPDLHSELNLSSLELGDSALYFCASSPGLAGVGEQYFGPGTRLTVT.

V is TRBV6-5 and J is TRBJ1-2; 7 bases fit TRBD1. Losses at the gene ends were 6 bases for V and 4 bases for J; bases not matched to a gene: 5. Germline CDR1 and CDR2: MNHEY and SVGAGI. This CDR3 comprises 13 residues. The CDR3 region has the DNA TGTGCCAGCAGGGTACAGGGGACCTATGGCTACACCTTC. Protein sequence: CASRVQGTYGYTF.